Listed below are T cell receptor beta chains from one sample, sequenced in a study of neurological immune-mediated disorders. TCRdb re-called the 5' RACE reads with MiXCR, one entry per CDR3 protein. The top ten clones hold less than 55% of a sample with tens of thousands of distinct CDR3 sequences, approximately 6.6% of them seen once. The specimen sequenced was CD8+ T cells from blood. The receptor set was obtained from a man between 18 and 29 years old in good health. CDR3s leave out the opening cysteine and the closing phenylalanine or tryptophan. Some rows have no size entry. The others give once, few or many, or a class for an expanded clone.

v_call	clone_size	cdr3_aa
TRBV6-5	many	ASSRTGGYGGYT
TRBV25-1	many	ASSEVEGYYGYT
TRBV6-6	many	ASRQARTYEQY
TRBV4-3	many	ASSQDLGVTSWFRQF
TRBV12-3/TRBV12-4	.	ASDFRYRETQY
TRBV6-1	many	ASSEFDSPYEQY
TRBV5-1	many	ASSLDLGQGGDEQF
TRBV4-3	.	ASSQERHYGYT
TRBV29-1	many	SVEDPQETQY
TRBV9	many	ASSVDPASPYEQY
TRBV20-1	many	SVRGHLEAF
TRBV2	many	ASSEAGRIYGYT
TRBV7-6	many	ASSLAEIMNTEAF
TRBV6-2/TRBV6-3	many	ASSYPPGQGERNEQY
TRBV6-2/TRBV6-3	many	ASSYGTSRHEQY
TRBV15	many	ATSSLLSDYGYT
TRBV7-8	many	ASSDGDRGELF
TRBV4-3	.	ASSQGSASTDTQY
TRBV5-1	many	ASSFEGTGELF
TRBV7-2	many	ASSLLGTGYNSPLH
TRBV28	many	ASSLLSGGGEQNIQY
TRBV10-3	many	AISESTLSKPEAF
TRBV7-8	few	ASSSGTSGGTDTQY
TRBV27	many	ASSLGGDAGELF
TRBV20-1	many	SARDFEGVGTEAF
TRBV7-8	many	ASNQLGLGLALTDTQY
TRBV12-3/TRBV12-4	many	ASSPPLTPFDEQY
TRBV9	many	ASSVGTSGGPETQY
TRBV7-6	few	ASSLGGSEQF
TRBV5-1	many	ASSSTSGGLNEQF
TRBV11-2	many	ASSQMGGSYTEAF
TRBV27	many	ASSFYEYNEQF
TRBV9	many	ASSRGGFTDTQY
TRBV27	few	ASSFGAGGVYEQY
TRBV20-1	many	SALDSKYSNQPQH
TRBV20-1	many	SATPARNYGYT
TRBV6-2/TRBV6-3	many	ASSSHSAMYQETQY
TRBV7-3	many	ASSLEAGNTIY
TRBV27	many	ASSPTNQPQH
TRBV7-9	.	ASSRMGSGGVSDTQY
TRBV20-1	many	SAEDRGEIVGNTIY
TRBV6-6	many	ASTAPTSYEQY
TRBV27	many	ASSLSADISSYEQY
TRBV7-2	many	ASSLLLSGNTGELF
TRBV27	medium-sized	ASSATGTGEKLF
TRBV10-3	many	AISGQGVTYEQY
TRBV7-6	medium-sized	ASSLGVPKGGPGDTQY
TRBV19	.	ASSIVQSNQPQH
TRBV7-9	many	ASSDEGTEAF